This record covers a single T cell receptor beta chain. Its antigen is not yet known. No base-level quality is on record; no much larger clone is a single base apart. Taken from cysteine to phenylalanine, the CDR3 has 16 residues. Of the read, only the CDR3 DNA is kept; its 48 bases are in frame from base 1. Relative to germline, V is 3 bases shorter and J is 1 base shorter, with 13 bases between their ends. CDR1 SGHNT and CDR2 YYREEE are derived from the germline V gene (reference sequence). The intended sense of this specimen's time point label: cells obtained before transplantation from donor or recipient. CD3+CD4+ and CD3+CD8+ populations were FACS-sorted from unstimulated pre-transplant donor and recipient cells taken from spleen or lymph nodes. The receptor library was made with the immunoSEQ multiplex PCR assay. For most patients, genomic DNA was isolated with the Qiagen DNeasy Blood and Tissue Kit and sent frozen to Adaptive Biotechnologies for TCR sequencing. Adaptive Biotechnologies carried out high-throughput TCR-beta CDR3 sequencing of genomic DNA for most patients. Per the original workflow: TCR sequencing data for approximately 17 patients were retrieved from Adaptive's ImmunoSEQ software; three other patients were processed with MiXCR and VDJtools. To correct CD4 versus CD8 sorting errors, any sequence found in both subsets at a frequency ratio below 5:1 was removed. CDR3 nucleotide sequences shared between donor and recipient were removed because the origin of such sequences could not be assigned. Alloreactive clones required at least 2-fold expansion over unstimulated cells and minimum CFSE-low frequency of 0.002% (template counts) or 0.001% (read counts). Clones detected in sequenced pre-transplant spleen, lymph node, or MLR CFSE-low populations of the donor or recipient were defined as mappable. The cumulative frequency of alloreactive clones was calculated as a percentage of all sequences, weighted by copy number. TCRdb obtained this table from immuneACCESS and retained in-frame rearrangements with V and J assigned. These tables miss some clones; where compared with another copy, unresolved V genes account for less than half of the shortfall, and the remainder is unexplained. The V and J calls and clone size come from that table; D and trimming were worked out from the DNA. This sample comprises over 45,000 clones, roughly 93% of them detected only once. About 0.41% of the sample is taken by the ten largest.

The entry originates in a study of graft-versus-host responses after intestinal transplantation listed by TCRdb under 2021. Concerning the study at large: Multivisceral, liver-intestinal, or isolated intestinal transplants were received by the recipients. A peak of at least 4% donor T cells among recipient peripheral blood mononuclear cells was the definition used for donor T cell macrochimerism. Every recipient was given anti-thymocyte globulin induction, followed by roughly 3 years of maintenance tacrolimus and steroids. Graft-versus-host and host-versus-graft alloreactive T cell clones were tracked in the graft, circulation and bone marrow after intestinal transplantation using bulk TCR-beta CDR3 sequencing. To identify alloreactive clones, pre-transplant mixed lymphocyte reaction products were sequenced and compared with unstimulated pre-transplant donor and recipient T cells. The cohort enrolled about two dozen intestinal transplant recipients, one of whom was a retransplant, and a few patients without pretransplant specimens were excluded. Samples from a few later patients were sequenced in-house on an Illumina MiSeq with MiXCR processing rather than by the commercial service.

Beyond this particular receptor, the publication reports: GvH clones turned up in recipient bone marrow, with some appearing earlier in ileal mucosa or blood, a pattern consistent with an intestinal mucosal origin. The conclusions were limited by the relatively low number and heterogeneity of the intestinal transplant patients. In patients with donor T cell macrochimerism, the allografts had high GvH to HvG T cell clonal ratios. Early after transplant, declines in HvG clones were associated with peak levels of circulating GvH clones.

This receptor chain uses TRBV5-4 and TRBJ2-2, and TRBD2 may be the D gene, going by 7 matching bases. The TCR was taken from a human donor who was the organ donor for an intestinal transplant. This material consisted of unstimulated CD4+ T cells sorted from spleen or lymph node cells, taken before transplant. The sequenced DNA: TGTGCCAGCAGCTCCCGGAGGGGGGGGAACACCGGGGAGCTGTTTTTT. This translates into CASSSRRGGNTGELFF.